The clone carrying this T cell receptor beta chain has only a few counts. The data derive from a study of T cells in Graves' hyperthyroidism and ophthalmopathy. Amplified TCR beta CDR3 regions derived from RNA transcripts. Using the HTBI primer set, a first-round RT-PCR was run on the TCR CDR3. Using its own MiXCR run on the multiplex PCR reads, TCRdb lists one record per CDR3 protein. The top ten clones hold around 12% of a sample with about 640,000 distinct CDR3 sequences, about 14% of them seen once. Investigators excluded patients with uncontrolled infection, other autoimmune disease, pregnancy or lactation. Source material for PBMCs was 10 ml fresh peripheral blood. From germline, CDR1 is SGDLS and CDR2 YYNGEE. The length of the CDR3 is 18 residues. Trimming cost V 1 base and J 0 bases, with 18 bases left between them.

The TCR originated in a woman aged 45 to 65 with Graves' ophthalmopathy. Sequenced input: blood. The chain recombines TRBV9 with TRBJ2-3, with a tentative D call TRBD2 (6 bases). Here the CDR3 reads CASSVQGLAKTSTDTQYF. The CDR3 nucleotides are TGTGCCAGCAGCGTACAAGGGCTAGCGAAAACAAGCACAGATACGCAGTATTTT.